The rows below give T cell receptor beta chains drawn from one sample of a study of T-cell reconstitution after alpha-beta-depleted transplantation in children. TCRdb ran MiXCR on the PCR reads and lists one entry per CDR3 protein. Of 6,400 or so distinct CDR3 sequences in the sample, 16% were seen once. The specimen comprised PBMCs, sampled before TCRalphabeta/CD19-depleted stem cell transplant. All receptors derive from a boy aged 2 to 10 with acute lymphoblastic leukemia, due to receive a stem cell transplant. Both conserved end residues are part of each CDR3. The D gene is left open where the match is weak. Clone size appears in some rows only: once, few, many, or a class for an expanded clone.

TRBV12-3/TRBV12-4	TRBD1	medium-sized	TRBJ2-1	CASTPRDRGLNEQFF	TGTGCCAGCACCCCCCGGGACAGGGGGCTGAATGAGCAGTTCTTC
TRBV4-2	TRBD1	medium-sized	TRBJ2-7	CASSQGTGPWEQYF	TGTGCCAGCAGCCAAGGGACAGGGCCGTGGGAGCAGTACTTC
TRBV20-1	TRBD1	-	TRBJ1-3	CSARDRLTRDRGNTIYF	TGCAGTGCTAGAGATCGCCTTACCAGGGACAGGGGAAACACCATATATTTT
TRBV7-9	-	few	TRBJ1-2	CASSLEPGGYGYTF	TGTGCCAGCAGCTTAGAGCCGGGGGGCTATGGCTACACCTTC
TRBV3-1	-	many	TRBJ2-1	CASSRRTASSYNEQFF	TGTGCCAGCAGCCGGCGGACAGCCAGCTCCTACAATGAGCAGTTCTTC
TRBV3-1	-	medium-sized	TRBJ2-5	CASSPPRVGGETQYF	TGTGCCAGCAGCCCCCCCCGAGTGGGGGGAGAGACCCAGTACTTC
TRBV28	TRBD2	few	TRBJ2-1	CASSSERGPGLAAQFF	TGTGCCAGCAGTTCCGAGAGAGGGCCGGGACTAGCGGCCCAGTTCTTC
TRBV7-7	-	medium-sized	TRBJ2-1	CASSQQVSPYNEQFF	TGTGCTAGCAGCCAACAGGTTTCCCCCTACAATGAGCAGTTCTTC
TRBV18	-	-	TRBJ1-2	CASSPPGSVGPGYTF	TGTGCCAGCTCACCACCAGGGTCCGTGGGCCCTGGCTACACCTTC
TRBV7-6	-	medium-sized	TRBJ1-1	CASSPMGRGDTEAFF	TGTGCCAGCAGCCCCATGGGTCGGGGGGACACTGAAGCTTTCTTT
TRBV5-1	TRBD2	-	TRBJ2-1	CASSSPGTSALEQFF	TGCGCCAGCAGCTCCCCCGGGACTAGCGCTCTTGAGCAGTTCTTC
TRBV20-1	-	many	TRBJ1-3	CSARDPGTGNTIYF	TGCAGTGCTAGAGATCCAGGGACTGGAAACACCATATATTTT
TRBV27	-	medium-sized	TRBJ1-5	CASSLRGFNQPQHF	TGTGCCAGCAGTTTACGGGGGTTCAATCAGCCCCAGCATTTT
TRBV12-3/TRBV12-4	-	medium-sized	TRBJ2-2	CASSLNRSPVNTGELFF	TGTGCCAGCAGTTTAAATCGCAGCCCTGTGAACACCGGGGAGCTGTTTTTT
TRBV7-3	-	many	TRBJ2-3	CASSLRRGTTDTQYF	TGTGCCAGCAGCTTGAGGCGGGGAACCACAGATACGCAGTATTTT
TRBV9	TRBD2	many	TRBJ2-5	CASSAVGLAGRETQYF	TGTGCCAGCAGCGCAGTCGGACTAGCGGGGCGAGAGACCCAGTACTTC
TRBV29-1	-	medium-sized	TRBJ1-1	CSVERGGTEAFF	TGCAGCGTTGAAAGAGGGGGCACTGAAGCTTTCTTT
TRBV5-6	-	medium-sized	TRBJ2-2	CASSFGPTGELFF	TGTGCCAGCAGCTTTGGACCGACCGGGGAGCTGTTTTTT
TRBV19	-	many	TRBJ2-2	CASSYTGELFF	TGTGCCAGTAGCTACACCGGGGAGCTGTTTTTT
TRBV12-3/TRBV12-4	TRBD2	many	TRBJ2-7	CASRGGGFYEQYF	TGTGCCAGCAGGGGCGGGGGGTTCTACGAGCAGTACTTC
TRBV28	-	medium-sized	TRBJ2-3	CASSRSGVWGADTQYF	TGTGCCAGCAGTCGATCCGGGGTCTGGGGCGCAGATACGCAGTATTTT
TRBV11-1	-	many	TRBJ2-1	CASSLVEGHYNEQFF	TGTGCCAGCAGCTTAGTCGAAGGTCACTACAATGAGCAGTTCTTC
TRBV20-1	TRBD2	many	TRBJ2-1	CSARLTSGGGNEQFF	TGCAGTGCTAGACTTACTAGCGGGGGGGGAAATGAGCAGTTCTTC
TRBV7-9	-	medium-sized	TRBJ2-2	CASSLDPSPNTGELFF	TGTGCCAGCAGCTTAGATCCCTCACCGAACACCGGGGAGCTGTTTTTT
TRBV20-1	TRBD1	medium-sized	TRBJ2-7	CSARGQRDYEQYF	TGCAGTGCTAGGGGACAGAGAGACTACGAGCAGTACTTC